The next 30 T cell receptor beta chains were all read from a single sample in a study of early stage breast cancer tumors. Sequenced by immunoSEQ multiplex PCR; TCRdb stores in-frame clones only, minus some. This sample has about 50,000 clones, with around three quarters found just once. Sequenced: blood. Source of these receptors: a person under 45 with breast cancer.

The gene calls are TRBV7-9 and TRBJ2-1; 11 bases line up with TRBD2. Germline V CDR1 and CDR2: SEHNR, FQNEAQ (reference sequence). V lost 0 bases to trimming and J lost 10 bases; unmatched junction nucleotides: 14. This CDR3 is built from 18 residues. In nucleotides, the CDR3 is TGTGCCAGCAGCTTAGCACAGGAATTAGCGGGAGGGCCAGGGGAGCAGTTCTTC. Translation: CASSLAQELAGGPGEQFF.

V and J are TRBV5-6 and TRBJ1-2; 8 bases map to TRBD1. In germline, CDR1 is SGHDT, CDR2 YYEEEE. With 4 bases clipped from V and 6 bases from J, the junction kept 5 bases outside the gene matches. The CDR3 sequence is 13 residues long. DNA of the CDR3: TGTGCCAGCAGCCTAAACAGGGGGGATGGCTACACCTTC. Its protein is CASSLNRGDGYTF.

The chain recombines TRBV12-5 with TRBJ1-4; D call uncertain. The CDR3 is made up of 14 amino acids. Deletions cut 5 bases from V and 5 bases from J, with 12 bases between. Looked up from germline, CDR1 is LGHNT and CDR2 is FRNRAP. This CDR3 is CASGPLDGNEKLFF. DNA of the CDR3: TGTGCTAGTGGTCCCTTGGACGGGAATGAAAAACTGTTTTTT. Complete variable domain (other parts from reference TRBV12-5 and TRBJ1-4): DARVTQTPRHKVTEMGQEVTMRCQPILGHNTVFWYRQTMMQGLELLAYFRNRAPLDDSGMPKDRFSAEMPDATLATLKIQPSEPRDSAVYFCASGPLDGNEKLFFGSGTQLSVL.

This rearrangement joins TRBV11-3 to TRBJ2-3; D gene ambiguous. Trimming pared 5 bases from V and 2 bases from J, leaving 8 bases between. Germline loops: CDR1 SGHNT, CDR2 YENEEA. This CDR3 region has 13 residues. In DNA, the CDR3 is TGTGCCAGCAGCAGGTCCTTCACAGATACGCAGTATTTT. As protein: CASSRSFTDTQYF. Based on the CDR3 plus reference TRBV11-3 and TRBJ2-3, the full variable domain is EAGVVQSPRYKIIEKKQPVAFWCNPISGHNTLYWYLQNLGQGPELLIRYENEEAVDDSQLPKDRFSAERLKGVDSTLKIQPAELGDSAVYLCASSRSFTDTQYFGPGTRLTVL.

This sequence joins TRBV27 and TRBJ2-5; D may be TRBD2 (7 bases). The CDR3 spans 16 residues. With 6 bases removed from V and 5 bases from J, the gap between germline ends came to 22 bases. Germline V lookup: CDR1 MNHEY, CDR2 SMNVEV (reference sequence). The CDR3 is CASSLGGAGVGETQYF. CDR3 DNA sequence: TGTGCCAGCAGCCTTGGGGGCGCGGGAGTCGGTGAGACCCAGTACTTC.

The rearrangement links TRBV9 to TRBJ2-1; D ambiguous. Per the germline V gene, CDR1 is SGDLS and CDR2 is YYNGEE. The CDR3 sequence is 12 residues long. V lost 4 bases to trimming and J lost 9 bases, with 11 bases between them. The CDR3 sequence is CASSLRGTEQFF. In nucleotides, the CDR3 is TGTGCCAGCAGCCTCAGAGGTACTGAGCAGTTCTTC.

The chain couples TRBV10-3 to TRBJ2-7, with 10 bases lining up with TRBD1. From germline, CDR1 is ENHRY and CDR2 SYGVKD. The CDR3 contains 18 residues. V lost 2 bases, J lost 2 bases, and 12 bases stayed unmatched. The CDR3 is CAISEMGTGVGRAYEQYF. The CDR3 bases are TGTGCCATCAGTGAGATGGGGACAGGGGTTGGGAGAGCCTACGAGCAGTACTTC.

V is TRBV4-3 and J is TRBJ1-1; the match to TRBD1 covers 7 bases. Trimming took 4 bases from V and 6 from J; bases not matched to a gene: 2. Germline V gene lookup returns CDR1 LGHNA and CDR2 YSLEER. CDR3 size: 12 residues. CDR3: CASSPGTAEAFF. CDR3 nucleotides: TGCGCCAGCAGCCCTGGGACAGCTGAAGCTTTCTTT.

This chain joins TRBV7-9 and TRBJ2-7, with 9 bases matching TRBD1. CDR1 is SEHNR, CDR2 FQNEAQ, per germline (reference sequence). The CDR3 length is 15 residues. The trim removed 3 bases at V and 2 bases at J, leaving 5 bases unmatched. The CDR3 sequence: CASSFVQGAAYEQYF. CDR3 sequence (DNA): TGTGCCAGCAGCTTCGTACAGGGGGCGGCCTACGAGCAGTACTTC. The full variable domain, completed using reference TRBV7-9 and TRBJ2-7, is DTGVSQNPRHKITKRGQNVTFRCDPISEHNRLYWYRQTLGQGPEFLTYFQNEAQLEKSRLLSDRFSAERPKGSFSTLEIQRTEQGDSAMYLCASSFVQGAAYEQYFGPGTRLTVT.

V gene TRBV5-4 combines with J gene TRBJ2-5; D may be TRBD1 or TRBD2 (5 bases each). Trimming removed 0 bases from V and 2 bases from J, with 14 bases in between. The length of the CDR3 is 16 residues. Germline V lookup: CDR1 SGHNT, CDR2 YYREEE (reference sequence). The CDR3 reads CASSLDSPWGQETQYF. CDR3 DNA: TGTGCCAGCAGCTTGGATTCGCCGTGGGGGCAAGAGACCCAGTACTTC.

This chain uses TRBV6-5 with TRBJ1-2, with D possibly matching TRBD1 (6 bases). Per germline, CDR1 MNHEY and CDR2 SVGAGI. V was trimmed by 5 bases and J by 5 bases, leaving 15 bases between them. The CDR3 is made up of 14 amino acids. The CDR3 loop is CASSATGLIYGYTF. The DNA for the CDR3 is TGTGCCAGCAGTGCGACAGGATTGATATATGGCTACACCTTC.

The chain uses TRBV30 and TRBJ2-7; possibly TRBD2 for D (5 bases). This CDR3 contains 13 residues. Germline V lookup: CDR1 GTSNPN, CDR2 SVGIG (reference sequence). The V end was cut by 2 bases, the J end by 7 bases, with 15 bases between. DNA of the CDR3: TGTGCCTGGAGTTGGCCCGTAGTAGCGGAGCAGTACTTC. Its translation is CAWSWPVVAEQYF. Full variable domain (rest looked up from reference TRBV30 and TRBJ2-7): SQTIHQWPATLVQPVGSPLSLECTVEGTSNPNLYWYRQAAGRGLQLLFYSVGIGQISSEVPQNLSASRPQDRQFILSSKKLLLSDSGFYLCAWSWPVVAEQYFGPGTRLTVT.

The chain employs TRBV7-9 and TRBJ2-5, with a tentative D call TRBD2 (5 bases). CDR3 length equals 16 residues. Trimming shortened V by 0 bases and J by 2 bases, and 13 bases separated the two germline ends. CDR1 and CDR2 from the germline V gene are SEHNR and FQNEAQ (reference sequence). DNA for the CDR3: TGTGCCAGCAGCTTAGCGCCAGACTATCGACAAGAGACCCAGTACTTC. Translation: CASSLAPDYRQETQYF. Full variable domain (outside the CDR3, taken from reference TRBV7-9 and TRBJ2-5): DTGVSQNPRHKITKRGQNVTFRCDPISEHNRLYWYRQTLGQGPEFLTYFQNEAQLEKSRLLSDRFSAERPKGSFSTLEIQRTEQGDSAMYLCASSLAPDYRQETQYFGPGTRLLVL.

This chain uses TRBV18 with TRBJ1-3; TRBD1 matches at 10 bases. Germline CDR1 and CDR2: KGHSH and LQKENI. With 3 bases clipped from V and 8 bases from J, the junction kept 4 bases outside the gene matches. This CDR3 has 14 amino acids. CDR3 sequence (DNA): TGTGCCAGCTCACCCGGGACAGGGGCAGACACCATATATTTT. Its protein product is CASSPGTGADTIYF.

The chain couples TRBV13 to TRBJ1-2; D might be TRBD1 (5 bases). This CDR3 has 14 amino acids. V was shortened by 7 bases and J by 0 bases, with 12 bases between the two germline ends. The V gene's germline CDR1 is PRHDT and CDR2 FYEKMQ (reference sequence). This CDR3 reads CASTMGDPNYGYTF. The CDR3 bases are TGTGCCAGCACCATGGGGGATCCTAACTATGGCTACACCTTC.

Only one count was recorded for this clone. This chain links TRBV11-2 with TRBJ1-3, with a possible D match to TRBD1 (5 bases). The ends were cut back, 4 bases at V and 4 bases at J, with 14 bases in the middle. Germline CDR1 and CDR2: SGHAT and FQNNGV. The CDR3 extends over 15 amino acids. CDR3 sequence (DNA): TGTGCCAGCAGCTGGACAATTATTGGGGGAAACACCATATATTTT. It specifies CASSWTIIGGNTIYF. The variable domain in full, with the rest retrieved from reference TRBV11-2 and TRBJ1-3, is EAGVAQSPRYKIIEKRQSVAFWCNPISGHATLYWYQQILGQGPKLLIQFQNNGVVDDSQLPKDRFSAERLKGVDSTLKIQPAKLEDSAVYLCASSWTIIGGNTIYFGEGSWLTVV.

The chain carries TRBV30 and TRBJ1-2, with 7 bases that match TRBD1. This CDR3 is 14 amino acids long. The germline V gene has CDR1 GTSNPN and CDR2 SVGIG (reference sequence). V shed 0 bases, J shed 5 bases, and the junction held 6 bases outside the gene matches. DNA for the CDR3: TGTGCCTGGAGTGTTAAGGGGGCAGCTTATGGCTACACCTTC. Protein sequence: CAWSVKGAAYGYTF.

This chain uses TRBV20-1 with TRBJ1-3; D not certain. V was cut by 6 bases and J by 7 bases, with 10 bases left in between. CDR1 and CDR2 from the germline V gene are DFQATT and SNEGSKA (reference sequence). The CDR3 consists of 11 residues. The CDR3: CSATLGNTIYF. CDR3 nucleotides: TGCAGTGCCACCCTAGGTAACACCATATATTTT.

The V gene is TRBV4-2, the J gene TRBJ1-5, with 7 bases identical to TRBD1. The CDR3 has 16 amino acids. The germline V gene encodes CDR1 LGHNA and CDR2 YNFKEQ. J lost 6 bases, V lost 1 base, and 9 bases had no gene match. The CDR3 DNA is TGTGCCAGCAGCCAAGCAGAAGGGGGCGCGGGTCAGCCCCAGCATTTT. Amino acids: CASSQAEGGAGQPQHF.

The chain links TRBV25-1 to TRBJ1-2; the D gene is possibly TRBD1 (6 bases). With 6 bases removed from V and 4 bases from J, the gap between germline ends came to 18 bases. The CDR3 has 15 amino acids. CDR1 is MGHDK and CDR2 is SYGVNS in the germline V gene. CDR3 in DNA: TGTGCCAGCAGCGCCTCACAGGGCTTCAGCTATGGCTACACCTTC. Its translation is CASSASQGFSYGYTF.

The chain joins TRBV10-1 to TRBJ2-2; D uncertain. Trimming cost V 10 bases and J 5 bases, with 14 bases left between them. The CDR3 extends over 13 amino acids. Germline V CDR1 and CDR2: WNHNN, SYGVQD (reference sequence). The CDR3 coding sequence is TGCGCCACCAACCCCGATGTGACCGGGGAGCTGTTTTTT. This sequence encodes CATNPDVTGELFF.

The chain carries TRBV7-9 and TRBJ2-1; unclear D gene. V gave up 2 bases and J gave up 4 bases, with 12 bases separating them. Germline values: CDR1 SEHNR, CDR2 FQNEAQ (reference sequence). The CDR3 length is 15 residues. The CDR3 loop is CASSLLRVMYNEQFF. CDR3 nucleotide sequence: TGTGCCAGCAGCTTACTAAGGGTCATGTACAATGAGCAGTTCTTC.

CDR3 protein: CASSEAGWGTEAFF. CDR3 bases: TGTGCCAGCAGTGAAGCTGGGTGGGGCACTGAAGCTTTCTTT. The chain uses TRBV6-1 and TRBJ1-1; D call uncertain. The germline gives CDR1 MNHNS, CDR2 SASEGT. This CDR3 is 14 amino acids long. Trimming shortened V by 0 bases and J by 4 bases, and 9 bases separated the two germline ends.

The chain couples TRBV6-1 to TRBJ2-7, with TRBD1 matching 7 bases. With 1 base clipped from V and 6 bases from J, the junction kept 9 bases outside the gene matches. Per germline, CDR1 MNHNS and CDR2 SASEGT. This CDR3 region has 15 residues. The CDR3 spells CASSEGGAGGSEQYF. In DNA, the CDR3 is TGTGCCAGCAGTGAAGGAGGAGCAGGGGGTAGCGAGCAGTACTTC.

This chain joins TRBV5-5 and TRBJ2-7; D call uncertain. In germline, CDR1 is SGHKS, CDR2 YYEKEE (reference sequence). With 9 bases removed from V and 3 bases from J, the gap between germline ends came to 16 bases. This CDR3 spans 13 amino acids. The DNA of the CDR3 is TGTGCCAACTACACCTTAGGTTTCTACGAGCAGTACTTC. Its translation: CANYTLGFYEQYF. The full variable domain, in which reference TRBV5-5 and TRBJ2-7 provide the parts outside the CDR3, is DAGVTQSPTHLIKTRGQQVTLRCSPISGHKSVSWYQQVLGQGPQFIFQYYEKEERGRGNFPDRFSARQFPNYSSELNVNALLLGDSALYLCANYTLGFYEQYFGPGTRLTVT.

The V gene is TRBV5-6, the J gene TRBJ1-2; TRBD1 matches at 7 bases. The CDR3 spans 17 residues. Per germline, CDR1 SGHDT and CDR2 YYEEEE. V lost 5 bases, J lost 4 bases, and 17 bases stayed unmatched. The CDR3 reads CASRSGMIGDSRYGYTF. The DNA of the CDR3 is TGTGCCAGCAGAAGTGGAATGATTGGGGACAGTCGCTATGGCTACACCTTC.

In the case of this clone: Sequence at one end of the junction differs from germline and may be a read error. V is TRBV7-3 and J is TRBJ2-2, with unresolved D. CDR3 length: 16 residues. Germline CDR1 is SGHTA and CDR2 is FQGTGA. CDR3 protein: CASSLTLGTNTGELFF. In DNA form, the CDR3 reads TGTGCCAGCAGCCTAACCCTGGGAACCAACACCGGGGAGCTGTTTTTT.

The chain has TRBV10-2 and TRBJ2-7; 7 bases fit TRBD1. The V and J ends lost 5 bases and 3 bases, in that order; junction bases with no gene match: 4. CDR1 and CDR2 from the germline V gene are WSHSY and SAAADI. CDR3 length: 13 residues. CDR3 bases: TGCGCCAGCAGTAAGGGACAGAACTACGAGCAGTACTTC. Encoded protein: CASSKGQNYEQYF.

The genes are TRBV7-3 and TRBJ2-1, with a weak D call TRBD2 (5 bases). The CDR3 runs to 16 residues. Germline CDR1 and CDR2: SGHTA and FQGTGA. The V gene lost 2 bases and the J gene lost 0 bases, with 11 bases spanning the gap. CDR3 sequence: CASSLGPGNSYNEQFF. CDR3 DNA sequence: TGTGCCAGCAGCTTAGGCCCCGGGAACTCCTACAATGAGCAGTTCTTC. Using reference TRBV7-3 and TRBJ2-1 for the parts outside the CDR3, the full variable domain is GAGVSQTPSNKVTEKGKYVELRCDPISGHTALYWYRQSLGQGPEFLIYFQGTGAADDSGLPNDRFFAVRPEGSVSTLKIQRTERGDSAVYLCASSLGPGNSYNEQFFGPGTRLTVL.

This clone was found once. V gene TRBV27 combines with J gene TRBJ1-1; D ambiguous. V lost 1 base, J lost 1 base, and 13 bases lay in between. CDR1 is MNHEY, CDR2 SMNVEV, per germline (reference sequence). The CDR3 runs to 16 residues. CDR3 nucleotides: TGTGCCAGCAGTTTATGGATCGGGGAAGGGAACACTGAAGCTTTCTTT. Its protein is CASSLWIGEGNTEAFF.